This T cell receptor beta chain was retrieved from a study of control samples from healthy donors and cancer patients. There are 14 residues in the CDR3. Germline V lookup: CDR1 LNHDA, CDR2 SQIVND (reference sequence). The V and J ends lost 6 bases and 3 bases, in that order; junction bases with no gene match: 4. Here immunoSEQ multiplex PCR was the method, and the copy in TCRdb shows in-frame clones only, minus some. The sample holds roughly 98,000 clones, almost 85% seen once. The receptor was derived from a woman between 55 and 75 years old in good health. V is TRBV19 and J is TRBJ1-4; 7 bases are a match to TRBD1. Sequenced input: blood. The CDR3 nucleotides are TGTGCCAGTAGAACAGGGGACGCTAATGAAAAACTGTTTTTT. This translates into CASRTGDANEKLFF.